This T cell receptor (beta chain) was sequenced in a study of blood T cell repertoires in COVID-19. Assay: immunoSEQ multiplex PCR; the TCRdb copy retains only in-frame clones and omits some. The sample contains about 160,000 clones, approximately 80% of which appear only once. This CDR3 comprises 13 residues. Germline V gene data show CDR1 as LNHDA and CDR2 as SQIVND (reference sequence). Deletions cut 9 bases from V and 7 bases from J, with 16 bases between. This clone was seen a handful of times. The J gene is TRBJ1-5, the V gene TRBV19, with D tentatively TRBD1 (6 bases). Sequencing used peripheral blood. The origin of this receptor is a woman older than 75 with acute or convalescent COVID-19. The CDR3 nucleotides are TGTGCCAGCGTACGGGGGGCCGGGCAGCCCCAGCATTTT. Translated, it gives CASVRGAGQPQHF.